This TCR beta chain derives from a study of T cell changes during pregnancy in multiple sclerosis. V lost 5 bases and J lost 1; bases outside the gene matches: 8. Germline V gene sequence: CDR1 SNHLY, CDR2 FYNNEI. The CDR3 is 16 residues long. Only in-frame clones appear in the TCRdb table, and some are missing; sequencing was by immunoSEQ multiplex PCR. The sample has roughly 100,000 clones; about nine tenths are singletons. This sequence was found in a female donor in good health, enrolled as a control in a pregnancy study. The chain couples TRBV2 to TRBJ1-5; 7 bases align to TRBD1. The sample here was peripheral blood, taken after pregnancy. In nucleotides, the CDR3 is TGTGCCAGCAGTTCTGACAGGGCTATGAGCAATCAGCCCCAGCATTTT. Its protein product is CASSSDRAMSNQPQHF.